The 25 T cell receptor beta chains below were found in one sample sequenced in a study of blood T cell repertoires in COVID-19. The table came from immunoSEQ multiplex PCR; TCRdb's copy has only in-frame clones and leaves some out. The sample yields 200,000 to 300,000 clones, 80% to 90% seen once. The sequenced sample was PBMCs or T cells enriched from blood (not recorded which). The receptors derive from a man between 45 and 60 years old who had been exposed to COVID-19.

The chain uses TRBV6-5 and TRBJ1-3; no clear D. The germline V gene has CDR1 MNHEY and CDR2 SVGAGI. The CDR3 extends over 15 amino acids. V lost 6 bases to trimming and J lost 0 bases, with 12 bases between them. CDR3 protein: CASSRSLSSGNTIYF. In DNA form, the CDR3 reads TGTGCCAGCAGCAGGTCTCTTAGCTCTGGAAACACCATATATTTT.

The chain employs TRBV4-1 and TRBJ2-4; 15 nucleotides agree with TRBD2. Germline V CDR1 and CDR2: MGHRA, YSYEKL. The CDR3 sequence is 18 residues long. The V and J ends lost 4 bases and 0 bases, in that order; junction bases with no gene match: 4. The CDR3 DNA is TGCGCCAGCAGCCCGGGACTAGCGGGAGGTTTAGCCAAAAACATTCAGTACTTC. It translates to CASSPGLAGGLAKNIQYF.

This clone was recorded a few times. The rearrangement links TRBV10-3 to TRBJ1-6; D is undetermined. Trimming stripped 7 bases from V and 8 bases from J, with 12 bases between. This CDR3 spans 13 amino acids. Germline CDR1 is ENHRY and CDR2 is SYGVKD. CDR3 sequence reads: CAITQREDSPLHF. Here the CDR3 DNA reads TGTGCCATCACACAGAGGGAGGATTCACCCCTCCACTTT.

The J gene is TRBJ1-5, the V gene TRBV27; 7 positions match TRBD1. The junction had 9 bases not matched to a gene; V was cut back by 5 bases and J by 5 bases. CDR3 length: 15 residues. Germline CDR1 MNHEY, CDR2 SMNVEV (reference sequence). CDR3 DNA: TGTGCCAGCAGTACAAATCAAGGGGGCGATCAGCCCCAGCATTTT. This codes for CASSTNQGGDQPQHF.

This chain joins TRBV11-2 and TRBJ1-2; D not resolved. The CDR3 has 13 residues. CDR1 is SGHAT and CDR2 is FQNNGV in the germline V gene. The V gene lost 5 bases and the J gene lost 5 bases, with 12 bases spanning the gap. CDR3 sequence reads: CASSDASRYGYTF. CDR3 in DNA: TGTGCCAGCAGCGATGCAAGCCGGTATGGCTACACCTTC.

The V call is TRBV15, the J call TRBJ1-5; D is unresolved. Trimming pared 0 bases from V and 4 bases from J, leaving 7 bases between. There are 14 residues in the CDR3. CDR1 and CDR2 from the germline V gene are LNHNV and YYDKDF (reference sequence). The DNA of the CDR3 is TGTGCCACCAGCAGAGATAGTCGGAATCAGCCCCAGCATTTT. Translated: CATSRDSRNQPQHF.

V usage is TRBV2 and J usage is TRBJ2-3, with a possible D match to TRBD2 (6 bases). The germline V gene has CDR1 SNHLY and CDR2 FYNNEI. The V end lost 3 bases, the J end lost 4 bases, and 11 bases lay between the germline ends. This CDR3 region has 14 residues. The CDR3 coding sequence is TGTGCCAGCAGTGACTTAGGGGAGGCAGATACGCAGTATTTT. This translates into CASSDLGEADTQYF.

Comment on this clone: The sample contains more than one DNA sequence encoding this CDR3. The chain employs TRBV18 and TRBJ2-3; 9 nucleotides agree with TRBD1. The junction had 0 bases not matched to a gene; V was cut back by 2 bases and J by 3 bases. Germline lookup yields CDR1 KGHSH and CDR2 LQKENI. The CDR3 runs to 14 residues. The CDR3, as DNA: TGTGCCAGCTCACCAGGACAGGGGACAGATACGCAGTATTTT. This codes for CASSPGQGTDTQYF.

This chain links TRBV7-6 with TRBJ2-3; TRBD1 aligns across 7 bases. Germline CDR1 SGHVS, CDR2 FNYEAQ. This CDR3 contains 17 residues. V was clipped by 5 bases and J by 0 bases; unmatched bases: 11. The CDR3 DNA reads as TGTGCCAGCAGCCACACCAAACAGGACAGGAGCACAGATACGCAGTATTTT. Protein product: CASSHTKQDRSTDTQYF.

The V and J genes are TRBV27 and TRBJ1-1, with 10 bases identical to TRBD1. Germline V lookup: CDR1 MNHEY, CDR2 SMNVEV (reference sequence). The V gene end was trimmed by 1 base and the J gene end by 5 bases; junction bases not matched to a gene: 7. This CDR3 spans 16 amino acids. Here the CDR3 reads CASSLLGQGIGTEAFF. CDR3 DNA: TGTGCCAGCAGTTTATTGGGACAGGGGATTGGAACTGAAGCTTTCTTT.

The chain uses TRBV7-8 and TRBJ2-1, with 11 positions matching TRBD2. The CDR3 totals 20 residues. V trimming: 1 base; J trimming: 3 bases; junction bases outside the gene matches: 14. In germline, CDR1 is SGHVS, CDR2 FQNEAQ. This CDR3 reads CASSLVYRLAGGRDYNEQFF. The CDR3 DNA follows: TGTGCCAGCAGCTTAGTGTATCGGCTAGCGGGGGGCCGAGACTACAATGAGCAGTTCTTC.

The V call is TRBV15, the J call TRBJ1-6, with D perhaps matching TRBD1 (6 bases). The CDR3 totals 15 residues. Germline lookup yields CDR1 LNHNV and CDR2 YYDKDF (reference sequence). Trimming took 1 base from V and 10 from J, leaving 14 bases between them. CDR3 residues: CATSRAGRGGSPLHF. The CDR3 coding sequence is TGTGCCACCAGCAGAGCGGGCAGGGGTGGATCACCCCTCCACTTT.

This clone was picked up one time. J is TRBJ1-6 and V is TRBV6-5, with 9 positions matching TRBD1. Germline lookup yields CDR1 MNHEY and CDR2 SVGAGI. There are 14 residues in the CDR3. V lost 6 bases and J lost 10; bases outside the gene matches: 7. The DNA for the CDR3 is TGTGCCAGCAGGAAGGGACAGGGCTTCTCACCCCTCCACTTT. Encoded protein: CASRKGQGFSPLHF.

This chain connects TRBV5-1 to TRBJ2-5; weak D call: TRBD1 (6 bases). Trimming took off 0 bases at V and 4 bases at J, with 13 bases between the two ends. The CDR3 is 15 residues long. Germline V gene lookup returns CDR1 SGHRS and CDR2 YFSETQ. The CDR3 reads CASSLVQGSIETQYF. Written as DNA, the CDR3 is TGCGCCAGCAGCTTGGTTCAGGGGAGCATAGAGACCCAGTACTTC.

The CDR3, as DNA: TGTGCCAGCAGCCGACTAGCGGGAGCCTCGGTCGACATTCAGTACTTC. This sequence encodes CASSRLAGASVDIQYF. This chain joins TRBV3-1 (or the pseudogene TRBV3-2) and TRBJ2-4; 12 positions match TRBD2. The germline gives CDR1 LGHDT, CDR2 YNNKEL (reference sequence). This CDR3 is 16 amino acids long. V was clipped by 4 bases and J by 8 bases; unmatched bases: 9.

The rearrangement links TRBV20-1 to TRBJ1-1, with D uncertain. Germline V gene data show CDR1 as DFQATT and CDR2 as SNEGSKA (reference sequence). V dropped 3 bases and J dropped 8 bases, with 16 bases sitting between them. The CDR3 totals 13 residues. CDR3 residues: CSASKSGWAEAFF. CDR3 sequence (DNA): TGCAGTGCTAGTAAGAGTGGTTGGGCAGAAGCTTTCTTT.

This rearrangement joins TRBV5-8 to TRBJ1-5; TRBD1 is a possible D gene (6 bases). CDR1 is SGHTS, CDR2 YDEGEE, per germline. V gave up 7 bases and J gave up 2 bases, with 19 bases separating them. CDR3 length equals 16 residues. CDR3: CASGRFHRVGNQPQHF. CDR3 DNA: TGTGCCAGCGGACGTTTCCACAGGGTCGGCAATCAGCCCCAGCATTTT.

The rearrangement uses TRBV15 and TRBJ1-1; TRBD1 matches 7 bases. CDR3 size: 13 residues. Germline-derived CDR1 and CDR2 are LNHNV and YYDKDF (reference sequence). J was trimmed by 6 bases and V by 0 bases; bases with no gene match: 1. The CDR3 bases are TGTGCCACCAGCAGAGAGGGGACAGCTGAAGCTTTCTTT. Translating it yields CATSREGTAEAFF.

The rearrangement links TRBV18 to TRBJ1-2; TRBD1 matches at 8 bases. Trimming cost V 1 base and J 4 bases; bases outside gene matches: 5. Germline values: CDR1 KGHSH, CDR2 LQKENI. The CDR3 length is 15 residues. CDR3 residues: CASSPQGQGAYGYTF. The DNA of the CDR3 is TGTGCCAGCTCACCACAAGGACAGGGCGCCTATGGCTACACCTTC.

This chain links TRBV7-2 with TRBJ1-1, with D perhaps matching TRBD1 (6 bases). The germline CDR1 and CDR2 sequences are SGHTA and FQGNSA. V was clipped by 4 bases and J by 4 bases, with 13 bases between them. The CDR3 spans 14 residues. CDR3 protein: CASSSGQLTTEAFF. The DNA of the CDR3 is TGTGCCAGCAGCTCCGGACAGCTAACCACTGAAGCTTTCTTT.

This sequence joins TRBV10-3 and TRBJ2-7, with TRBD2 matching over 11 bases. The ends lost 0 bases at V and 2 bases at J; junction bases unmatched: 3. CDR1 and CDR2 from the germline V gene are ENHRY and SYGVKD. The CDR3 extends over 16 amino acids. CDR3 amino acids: CAISESGTSGTYEQYF. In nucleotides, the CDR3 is TGTGCCATCAGTGAGTCGGGGACTAGCGGAACCTACGAGCAGTACTTC.

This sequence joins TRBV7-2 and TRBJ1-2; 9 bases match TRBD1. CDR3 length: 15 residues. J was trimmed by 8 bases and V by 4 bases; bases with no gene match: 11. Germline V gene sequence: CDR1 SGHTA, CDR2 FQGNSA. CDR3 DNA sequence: TGTGCCAGCAGCTACCCCACAGGGGGCTTTCGGGGCTACACCTTC. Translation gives CASSYPTGGFRGYTF.

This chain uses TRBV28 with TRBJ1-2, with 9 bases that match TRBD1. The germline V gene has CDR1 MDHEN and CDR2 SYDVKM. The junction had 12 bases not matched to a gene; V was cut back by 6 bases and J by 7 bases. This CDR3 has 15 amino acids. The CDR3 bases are TGTGCCAGCAGCCGAAGGACAGGGGTCGAATTTGGCTACACCTTC. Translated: CASSRRTGVEFGYTF.

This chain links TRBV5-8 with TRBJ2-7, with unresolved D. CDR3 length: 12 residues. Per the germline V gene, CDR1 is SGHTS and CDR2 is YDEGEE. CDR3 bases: TGTGCCAGCAGCTCCCGGTCCCTCCGATCCGACGTC. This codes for CASSSRSLRSDV.

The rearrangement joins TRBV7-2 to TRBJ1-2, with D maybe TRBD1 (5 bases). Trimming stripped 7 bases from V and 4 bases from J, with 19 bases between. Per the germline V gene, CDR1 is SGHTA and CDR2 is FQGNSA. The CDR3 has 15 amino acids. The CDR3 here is CASTQKAGNIYGYTF. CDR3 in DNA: TGTGCCAGCACCCAAAAGGCAGGGAATATCTATGGCTACACCTTC.